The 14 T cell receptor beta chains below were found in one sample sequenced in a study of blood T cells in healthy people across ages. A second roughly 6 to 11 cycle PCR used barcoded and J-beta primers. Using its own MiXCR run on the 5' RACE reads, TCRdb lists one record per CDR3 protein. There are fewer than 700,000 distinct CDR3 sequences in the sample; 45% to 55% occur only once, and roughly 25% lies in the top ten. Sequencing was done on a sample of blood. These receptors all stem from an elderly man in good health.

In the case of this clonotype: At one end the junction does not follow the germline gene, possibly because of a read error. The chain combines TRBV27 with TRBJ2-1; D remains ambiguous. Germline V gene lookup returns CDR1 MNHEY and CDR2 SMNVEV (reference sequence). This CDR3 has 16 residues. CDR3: CASSPRPPSSDNEQFF. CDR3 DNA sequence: TGTGCCAGCAGTCCGAGGCCACCGAGCTCCGACAATGAGCAGTTCTTC.

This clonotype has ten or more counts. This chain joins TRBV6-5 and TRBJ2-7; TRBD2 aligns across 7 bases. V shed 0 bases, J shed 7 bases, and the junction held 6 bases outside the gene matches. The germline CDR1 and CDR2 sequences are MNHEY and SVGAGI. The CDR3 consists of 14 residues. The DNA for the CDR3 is TGTGCCAGCAGTTACTCCCGAGCGGGGTCGGAGCAGTACTTC. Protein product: CASSYSRAGSEQYF.

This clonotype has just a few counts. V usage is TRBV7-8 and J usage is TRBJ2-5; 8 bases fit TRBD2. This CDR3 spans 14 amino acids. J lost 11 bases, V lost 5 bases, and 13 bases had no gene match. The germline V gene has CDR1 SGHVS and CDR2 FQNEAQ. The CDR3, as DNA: TGTGCCAGCAGCCTGTCGGGGGGGACTAGAGAGCAGTACTTC. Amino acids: CASSLSGGTREQYF.

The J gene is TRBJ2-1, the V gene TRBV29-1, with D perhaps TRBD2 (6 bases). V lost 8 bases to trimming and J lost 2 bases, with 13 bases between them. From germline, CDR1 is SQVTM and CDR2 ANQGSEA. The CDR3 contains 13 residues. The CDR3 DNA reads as TGCAGCTTTAGCGGAAGCGCCTACAATGAGCAGTTCTTC. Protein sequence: CSFSGSAYNEQFF.

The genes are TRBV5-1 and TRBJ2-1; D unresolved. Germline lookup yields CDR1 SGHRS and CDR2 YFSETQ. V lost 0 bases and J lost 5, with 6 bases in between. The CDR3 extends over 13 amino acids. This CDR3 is CASSLEGHNEQFF. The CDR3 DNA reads TGCGCCAGCAGCTTGGAAGGACACAATGAGCAGTTCTTC.

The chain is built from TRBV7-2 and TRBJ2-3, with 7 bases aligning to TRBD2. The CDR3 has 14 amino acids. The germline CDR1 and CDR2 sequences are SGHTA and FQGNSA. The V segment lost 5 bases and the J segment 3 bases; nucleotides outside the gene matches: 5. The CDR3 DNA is TGTGCCAGCAGCCCCAGGGACTATACAGATACGCAGTATTTT. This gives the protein CASSPRDYTDTQYF.

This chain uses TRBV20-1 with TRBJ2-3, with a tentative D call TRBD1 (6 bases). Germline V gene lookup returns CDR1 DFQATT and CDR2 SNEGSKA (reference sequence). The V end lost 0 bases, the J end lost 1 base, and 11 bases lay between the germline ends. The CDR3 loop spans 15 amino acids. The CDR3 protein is CSARDVAGGTDTQYF. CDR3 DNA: TGCAGTGCTAGAGATGTCGCAGGGGGCACAGATACGCAGTATTTT.

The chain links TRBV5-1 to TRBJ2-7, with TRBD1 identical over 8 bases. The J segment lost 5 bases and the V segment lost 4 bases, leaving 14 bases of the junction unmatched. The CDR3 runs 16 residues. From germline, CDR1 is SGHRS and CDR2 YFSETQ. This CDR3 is CASSPGVGTGTHEQYF. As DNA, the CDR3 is TGCGCCAGCAGCCCTGGGGTTGGGACAGGTACCCACGAGCAGTACTTC.

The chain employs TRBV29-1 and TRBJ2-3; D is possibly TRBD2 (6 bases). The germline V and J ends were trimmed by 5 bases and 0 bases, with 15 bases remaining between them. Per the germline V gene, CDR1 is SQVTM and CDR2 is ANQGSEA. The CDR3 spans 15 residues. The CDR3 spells CSVSLTSSSTDTQYF. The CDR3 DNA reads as TGCAGCGTTTCCCTGACTAGTTCTAGCACAGATACGCAGTATTTT.

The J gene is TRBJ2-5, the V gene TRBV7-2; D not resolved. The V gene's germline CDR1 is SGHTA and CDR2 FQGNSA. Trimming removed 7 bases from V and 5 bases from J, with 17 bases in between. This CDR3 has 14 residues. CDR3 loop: CASIMFSGGETQYF. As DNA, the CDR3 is TGTGCCAGCATCATGTTCTCGGGTGGGGAGACCCAGTACTTC. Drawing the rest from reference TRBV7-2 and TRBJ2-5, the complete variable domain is GAGVSQSPSNKVTEKGKDVELRCDPISGHTALYWYRQSLGQGLEFLIYFQGNSAPDKSGLPSDRFSAERTGGSVSTLTIQRTQQEDSAVYLCASIMFSGGETQYFGPGTRLLVL.

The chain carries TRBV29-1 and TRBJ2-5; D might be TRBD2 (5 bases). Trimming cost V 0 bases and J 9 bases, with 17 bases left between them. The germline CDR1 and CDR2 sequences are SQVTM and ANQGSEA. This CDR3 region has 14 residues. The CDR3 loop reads CSVEEVGRLVAQYF. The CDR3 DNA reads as TGCAGCGTTGAAGAGGTGGGGAGATTGGTGGCCCAGTACTTC.

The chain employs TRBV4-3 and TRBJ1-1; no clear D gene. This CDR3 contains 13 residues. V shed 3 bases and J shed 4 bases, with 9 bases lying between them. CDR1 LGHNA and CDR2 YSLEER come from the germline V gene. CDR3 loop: CASSHGRGTEAFF. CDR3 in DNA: TGCGCCAGCAGCCACGGTCGGGGCACTGAAGCTTTCTTT.

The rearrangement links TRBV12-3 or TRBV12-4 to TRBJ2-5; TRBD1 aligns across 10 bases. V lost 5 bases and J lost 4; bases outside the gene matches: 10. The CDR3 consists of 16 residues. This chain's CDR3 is CASSAPGTGVRETQYF. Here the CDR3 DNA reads TGTGCCAGCAGTGCCCCCGGGACAGGGGTTAGAGAGACCCAGTACTTC.

The CDR3 coding sequence is TGCAGTGCTACGAAACAGGTATACAATGAGCAGTTCTTC. It is translated as CSATKQVYNEQFF. The chain uses TRBV20-1 and TRBJ2-1, with D possibly being TRBD1 (5 bases). Germline CDR1 is DFQATT and CDR2 is SNEGSKA (reference sequence). V was clipped by 4 bases and J by 4 bases, with 11 bases between them. The CDR3 is made up of 13 amino acids.